A selection of T cell receptor beta chains follows, all from one sample in a study of cytomegalovirus exposure and HLA in healthy donors. The method was immunoSEQ multiplex PCR; TCRdb's version includes in-frame clones alone and lacks a portion of them. The top ten clones hold around 3.8% of a sample with 150,000 to 200,000 clones, under 90% of them seen once. The sequenced sample was PBMCs. Source of these receptors: a man between 18 and 29 years old in good health and CMV-seropositive. Each CDR3 is given with its conserved first and last residue. D genes are given only for firm matches. Not all rows give a size; the values are once, few, many and, for expanded clones, a class.

>TRBD2|TRBJ2-1|TRBV7-2|.
TGTGCCAGCAGCTTCGGACTAGCGAGTGAGCAGTTCTTC
CASSFGLASEQFF
>TRBD1|TRBJ2-7|TRBV2|.
TGTGCCGGATCCTGGGACAGACGCTACGAGCAGTACTTC
CAGSWDRRYEQYF
>.|TRBJ2-2|TRBV5-1|.
TGCGCCAGCAGCTTTACTGGAGACGCCGGGGAGCTGTTTTTT
CASSFTGDAGELFF
>.|TRBJ2-7|TRBV5-1|.
TGCGCCAGCAGCTTGGGAGTGGGTAGAGGTTACGAGCAGTACTTC
CASSLGVGRGYEQYF
>TRBD2|TRBJ2-1|TRBV10-1|.
TGCGCCAGCAGTGCCAAACTAGCGGGAGGTAATGAGCAGTTCTTC
CASSAKLAGGNEQFF
>TRBD2|TRBJ2-1|TRBV27|once
TGTGCCAGCAGTAGCGGGAGGGGCTACAATGAGCAGTTCTTC
CASSSGRGYNEQFF
>TRBD1|TRBJ1-1|TRBV25-1|.
TGTGCCAGCAAAACGGACAGGGACACTGAAGCTTTCTTT
CASKTDRDTEAFF
>TRBD1|TRBJ1-2|TRBV9|.
TGTGCCAGCAGCTTCGGGACAGGGCCTAACTATGGCTACACCTTC
CASSFGTGPNYGYTF
>.|TRBJ1-2|TRBV19|.
TGTGCCAGTATTTACCCATTGAGGGCTAACTATGGCTACACCTTC
CASIYPLRANYGYTF
>.|TRBJ2-7|TRBV4-1|.
TGCGCCAGCAGCCAAGAAGGAGGGTACGAGCAGTACTTC
CASSQEGGYEQYF
>.|TRBJ2-3|TRBV6-6|.
TGTGCCAGCAGCCCAGGGTCAGATACGCAGTATTTT
CASSPGSDTQYF
>TRBD2|TRBJ2-7|TRBV19|.
TGTGCCAGTAGTAAGCCGCTAGCGGGAGGGCCTGCGTACGAGCAGTACTTC
CASSKPLAGGPAYEQYF
>.|TRBJ2-2|TRBV2|.
TGTGCCAGCAGTGAAGTAGGACAGCAAACCGGGGAGCTGTTTTTT
CASSEVGQQTGELFF
>TRBD1|TRBJ2-7|TRBV19|.
TGTGCCAGTAGTCAACCGGGACAGGGATTTCGCGAGCAGTACTTC
CASSQPGQGFREQYF
>.|TRBJ1-2|TRBV7-9|.
TGTGCCAGCGCCCAAGCCGGCGGGGCCACCTATGGCTACACCTTC
CASAQAGGATYGYTF
>TRBD1|TRBJ2-7|TRBV7-9|.
TGTGCCAGCAGCTCGACAGGGCGGGCCGAGCAGTACTTC
CASSSTGRAEQYF
>TRBD2|TRBJ2-3|TRBV28|.
TGTGCCAGCAGTTTAACTAGCGGGAGGATCACAGATACGCAGTATTTT
CASSLTSGRITDTQYF
>.|TRBJ1-1|TRBV4-1|.
TGCGCCAGCAGCCAAGGGGCCGAGAACACTGAAGCTTTCTTT
CASSQGAENTEAFF
>TRBD1|TRBJ1-4|TRBV2|.
TGTGCCAGCAGTGAACAGGGGGCGGCTAATGAAAAACTGTTTTTT
CASSEQGAANEKLFF
>TRBD2|TRBJ2-5|TRBV7-9|.
TGTGCCAGCAGCGCCGGACTAGCGGCACAAGAGACCCAGTACTTC
CASSAGLAAQETQYF
>.|TRBJ1-1|TRBV6-1|medium-sized
TGTGCCAGCAGTGAAGCGGAGGTCACTGAAGCTTTCTTT
CASSEAEVTEAFF
>.|TRBJ2-3|TRBV4-1|.
TGCGCCAGCAGCCCCTCGGTTCCCGCTACGCAGTATTTT
CASSPSVPATQYF
>.|TRBJ1-3|TRBV30|.
TGTGCCTGGAGTGTACAAGGGGGTGGAAACACCATATATTTT
CAWSVQGGGNTIYF
>TRBD2|TRBJ2-1|TRBV5-1|.
TGCGCCAGCAGCCTCCGGACTAGCGGTGGTCAGAACAATGAGCAGTTCTTC
CASSLRTSGGQNNEQFF
>TRBD1|TRBJ1-2|TRBV29-1|.
TGCAGCGTTGAACGGGGCGAGGGGGCAAGGGGCTACACCTTC
CSVERGEGARGYTF
>.|TRBJ2-7|TRBV11-2|.
TGTGCCAGCAGCTTAGCCTCTCACTCACCTAGCTCCTACGAGCAGTACTTC
CASSLASHSPSSYEQYF
>.|TRBJ1-1|TRBV19|once
TGTGCCAGTAGTATTCGCAGGGAGAACACTGAAGCTTTCTTT
CASSIRRENTEAFF
>.|TRBJ1-4|TRBV7-9|.
TGTGCCAGCAGCTCCGTCGGGGTAACTAATGAAAAACTGTTTTTT
CASSSVGVTNEKLFF
>TRBD2|TRBJ2-2|TRBV18|.
TGTGCCAGCTCACCACCGGCGGGAGGGGCCGGGGAGCTGTTTTTT
CASSPPAGGAGELFF
>TRBD1|TRBJ1-5|TRBV27|.
TGTGCCAGCGGAAAACAGGGGAGTAGCAATCAGCCCCAGCATTTT
CASGKQGSSNQPQHF
>.|TRBJ2-1|TRBV9|.
TGTGCCAGCAGCGCAGACAGAGGGACTTACAATGAGCAGTTCTTC
CASSADRGTYNEQFF
>TRBD1|TRBJ2-1|TRBV11-2|few
TGTGCCAGCAGCTTCACCTTGGGGACAGGGGGAAATAATGAGCAGTTCTTC
CASSFTLGTGGNNEQFF
>.|TRBJ2-2|TRBV6-1|.
TGTGCCAGCAGTGAAGCGGGACAGAACACCGGGGAGCTGTTTTTT
CASSEAGQNTGELFF
>.|TRBJ2-5|TRBV28|.
TGTGCCAGCAGTGCCCCCGCGGAGTCAGGGGAGACCCAGTACTTC
CASSAPAESGETQYF
>TRBD1|TRBJ1-1|TRBV7-9|.
TGTGCCAGCAGCCTCGGGACAGGGGGTAACACTGAAGCTTTCTTT
CASSLGTGGNTEAFF
>.|TRBJ2-7|TRBV5-6|.
TGTGCCAGCAGCTTGTTCAACTCCTACGAGCAGTACTTC
CASSLFNSYEQYF
>TRBD2|TRBJ2-1|TRBV5-1|.
TGCGCCAGCAGTTTAGCGGGAGAAAGTGGTGAGCAGTTCTTC
CASSLAGESGEQFF
>TRBD2|TRBJ2-5|TRBV5-1|.
TGCGCCAGCAGCTTTGGGACTAGCGGGAGTCAGGAGACCCAGTACTTC
CASSFGTSGSQETQYF
>.|TRBJ2-1|TRBV6-5|.
TGTGCCAGCAGTTACTCATCAGGCCTCCCCTACAATGAGCAGTTCTTC
CASSYSSGLPYNEQFF
>TRBD1|TRBJ2-3|TRBV11-1|.
TGTGCCAGCAGCCCCCGTATAACAGGGGCAGATACGCAGTATTTT
CASSPRITGADTQYF
>TRBD2|TRBJ2-1|TRBV28|.
TGTGCCAGCAGTTTACGACACCTCTGGGGCGGGAGCTCCTACAATGAGCAGTTCTTC
CASSLRHLWGGSSYNEQFF
>.|TRBJ2-7|TRBV9|.
TGTGCCAGCAGCTCGGGACTCCTTGCCTACGAGCAGTACTTC
CASSSGLLAYEQYF
>.|TRBJ1-3|TRBV6-5|.
TGTGCCAGCAGTTATCGCGGGGGAATCACTGGAAACACCATATATTTT
CASSYRGGITGNTIYF
>TRBD1|TRBJ1-4|TRBV5-1|.
TGCGCCAGCAGCGCGACGACAGGGGATAGTGAAAAACTGTTTTTT
CASSATTGDSEKLFF
>.|TRBJ2-1|TRBV9|.
TGTGCCAGCAGCGTCGGCGGGGTCCGAGAGCAGTTCTTC
CASSVGGVREQFF
>TRBD2|TRBJ2-3|TRBV2|.
TGTGCCAGCAGTTCGATAGCGGGACTCTCAACAGATACGCAGTATTTT
CASSSIAGLSTDTQYF
>TRBD2|TRBJ2-1|TRBV28|.
TGTGCCAGCGGGACTAGCCTGTTGGATGAGCAGTTCTTC
CASGTSLLDEQFF